This T cell receptor (beta chain) was found in a study of regulatory T cells in long-lasting Graves disease. Time point denoted: newly diagnosed GD, antithyroid drugs for less than 3 months. PBMCs provided the RNA from which the TCR library was made. CDR3 size: 13 residues. Trimming removed 0 bases at V and 4 bases at J, with 10 bases between. In germline, CDR1 is DFQATT, CDR2 SNEGSKA (reference sequence). Construction of TCR beta libraries relied on iRepertoire HTBI primers and on Arm-PCR targeting CDR3 regions. TCRdb used MiXCR to reprocess the multiplex PCR reads, holding one entry per CDR3 protein. This sample has hundreds of thousands of distinct CDR3 sequences, with roughly 15% found just once. This sample was shared with a second study, whose subject was T cells in Graves' hyperthyroidism and ophthalmopathy.

The chain carries TRBV20-1 and TRBJ2-7; D possibly matches TRBD1 or TRBD2 (5 bases each). The specimen comprised peripheral blood mononuclear cells (PBMCs), sampled at new diagnosis, from a patient treated with antithyroid drugs. The TCR was taken from a woman in her 30s with Graves disease. The CDR3 sequence: CSARDGTTYEQYF. The CDR3 nucleotides read TGCAGTGCTAGAGATGGGACCACTTACGAGCAGTACTTC.